The entry below gives a single TCR beta chain sequence along with its context. The sample holds other DNA sequences that translate to the same CDR3. The data were obtained in a study of blood T cell repertoires in COVID-19. Study as a whole: Italy, Spain and the United States were the sources of the convalescent and acute COVID-19 samples. T cells, B-cell-depleted T cells, or PBMCs supplied cDNA or gDNA.

J lost 3 bases, V lost 5 bases, and 4 bases had no gene match. The CDR3 consists of 14 residues. Germline CDR1 and CDR2: SGHRS and YFSETQ. How the authors handled the data: Amplification of reference gene primers was used by the study to estimate nucleated cell counts. Assay used: immunoSEQ multiplex PCR; TCRdb lists only in-frame clones, some missing. V and J calls and clone size come straight from that table; D and trimming were deduced from the DNA. This table holds about 80,000 clones, 91% found once. The sequence was collected from a woman aged 45-59 years in a cohort sampled during active COVID-19. The sample was peripheral blood. The chain combines TRBV5-1 with TRBJ2-3; 9 positions agree with TRBD2. CDR3 amino acids: CASRTSGNTDTQYF. CDR3 bases: TGCGCCAGCAGGACTAGCGGTAATACAGATACGCAGTATTTT.